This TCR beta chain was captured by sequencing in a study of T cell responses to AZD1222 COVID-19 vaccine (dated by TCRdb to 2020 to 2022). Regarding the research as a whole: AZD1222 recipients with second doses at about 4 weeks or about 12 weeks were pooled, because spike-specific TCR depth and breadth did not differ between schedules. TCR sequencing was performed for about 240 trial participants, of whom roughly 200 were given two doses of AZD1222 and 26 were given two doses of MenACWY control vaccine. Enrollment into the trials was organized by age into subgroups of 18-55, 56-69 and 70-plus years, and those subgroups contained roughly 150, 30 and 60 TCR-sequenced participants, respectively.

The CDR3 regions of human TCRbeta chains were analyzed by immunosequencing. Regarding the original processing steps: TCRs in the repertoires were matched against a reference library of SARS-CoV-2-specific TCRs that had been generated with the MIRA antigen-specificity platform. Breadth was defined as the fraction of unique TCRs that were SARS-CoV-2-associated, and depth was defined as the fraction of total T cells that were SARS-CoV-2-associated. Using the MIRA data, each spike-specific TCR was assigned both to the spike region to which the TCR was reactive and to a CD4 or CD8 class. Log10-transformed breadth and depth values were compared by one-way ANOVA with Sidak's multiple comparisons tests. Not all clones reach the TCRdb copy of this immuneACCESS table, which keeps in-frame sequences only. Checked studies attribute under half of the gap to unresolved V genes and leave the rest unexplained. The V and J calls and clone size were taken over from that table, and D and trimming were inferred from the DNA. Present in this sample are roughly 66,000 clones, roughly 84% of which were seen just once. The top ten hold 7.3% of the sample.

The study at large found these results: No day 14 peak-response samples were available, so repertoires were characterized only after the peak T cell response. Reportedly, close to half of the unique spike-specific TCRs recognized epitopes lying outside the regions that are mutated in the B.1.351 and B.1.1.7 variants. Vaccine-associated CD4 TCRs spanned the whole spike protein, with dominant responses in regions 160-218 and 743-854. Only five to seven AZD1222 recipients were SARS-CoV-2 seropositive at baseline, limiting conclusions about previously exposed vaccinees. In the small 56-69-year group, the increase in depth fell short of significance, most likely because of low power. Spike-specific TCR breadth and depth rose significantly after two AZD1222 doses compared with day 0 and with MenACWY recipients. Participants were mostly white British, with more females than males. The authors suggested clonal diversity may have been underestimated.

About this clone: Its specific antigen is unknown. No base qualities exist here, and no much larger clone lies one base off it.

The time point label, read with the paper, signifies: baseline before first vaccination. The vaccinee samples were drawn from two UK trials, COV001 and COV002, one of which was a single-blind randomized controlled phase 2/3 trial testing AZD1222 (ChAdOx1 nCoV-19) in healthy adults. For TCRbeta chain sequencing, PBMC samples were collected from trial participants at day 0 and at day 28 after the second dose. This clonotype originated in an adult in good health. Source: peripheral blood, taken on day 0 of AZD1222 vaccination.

In nucleotide form, the sequence is TGTGCCAGTAGTATAGGAGGGGGAGCCTACGAGCAGTACTTC. Its product reads: CASSIGGGAYEQYF. The sequence is built from TRBV19 and TRBJ2-7; TRBD1 might be the D gene, on 6 matching bases. V is shortened by 1 base, J by 2 bases, and the region joining them spans 9 bases. The CDR3 holds 14 amino acids from the cysteine to the phenylalanine. Of the read, only the CDR3 DNA is kept; its 42 bases are in frame from base 1. CDR1 and CDR2 were assigned from the germline V gene (reference sequence) as LNHDA and SQIVND.